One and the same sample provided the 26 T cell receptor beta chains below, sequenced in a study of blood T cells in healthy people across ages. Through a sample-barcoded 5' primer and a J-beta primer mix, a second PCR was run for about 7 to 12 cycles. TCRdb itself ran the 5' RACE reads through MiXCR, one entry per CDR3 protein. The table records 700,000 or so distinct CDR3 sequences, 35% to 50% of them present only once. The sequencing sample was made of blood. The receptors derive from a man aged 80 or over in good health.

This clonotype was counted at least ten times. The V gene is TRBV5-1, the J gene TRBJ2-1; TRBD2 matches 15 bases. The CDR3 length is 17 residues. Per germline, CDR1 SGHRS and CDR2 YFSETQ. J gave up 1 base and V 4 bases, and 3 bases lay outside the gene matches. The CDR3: CASSPGLAGGSYNEQFF. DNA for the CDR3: TGCGCCAGCAGCCCGGGACTAGCGGGAGGATCCTACAATGAGCAGTTCTTC.

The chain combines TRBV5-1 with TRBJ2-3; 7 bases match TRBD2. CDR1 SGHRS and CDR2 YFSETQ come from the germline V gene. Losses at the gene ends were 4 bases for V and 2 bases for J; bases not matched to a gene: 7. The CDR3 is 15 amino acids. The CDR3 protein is CASSNGGGYTDTQYF. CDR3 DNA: TGCGCCAGCAGCAACGGGGGAGGGTACACAGATACGCAGTATTTT.

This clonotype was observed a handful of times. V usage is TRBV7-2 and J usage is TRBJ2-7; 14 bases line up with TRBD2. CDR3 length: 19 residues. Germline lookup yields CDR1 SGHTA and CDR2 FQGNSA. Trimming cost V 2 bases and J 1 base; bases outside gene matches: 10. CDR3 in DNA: TGTGCCAGCAGCTTAAGCGTCGGGACTAGCGGGAGAAGGTCCTACGAGCAGTACTTC. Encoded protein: CASSLSVGTSGRRSYEQYF. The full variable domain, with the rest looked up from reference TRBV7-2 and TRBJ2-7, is GAGVSQSPSNKVTEKGKDVELRCDPISGHTALYWYRQSLGQGLEFLIYFQGNSAPDKSGLPSDRFSAERTGGSVSTLTIQRTQQEDSAVYLCASSLSVGTSGRRSYEQYFGPGTRLTVT.

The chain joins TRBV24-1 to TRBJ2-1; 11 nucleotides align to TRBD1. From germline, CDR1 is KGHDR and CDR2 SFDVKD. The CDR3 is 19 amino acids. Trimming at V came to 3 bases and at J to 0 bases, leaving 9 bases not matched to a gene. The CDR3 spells CATSDPGQGAKSSYNEQFF. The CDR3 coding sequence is TGTGCCACCAGTGATCCAGGACAGGGGGCCAAAAGCTCCTACAATGAGCAGTTCTTC.

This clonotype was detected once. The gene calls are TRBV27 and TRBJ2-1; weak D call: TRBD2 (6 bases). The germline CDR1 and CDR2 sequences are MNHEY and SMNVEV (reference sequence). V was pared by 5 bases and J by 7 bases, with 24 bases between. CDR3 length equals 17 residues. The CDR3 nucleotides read TGTGCCAGCAGTCCAAACCGGGAGCGGGTAAGAAGGAATGAGCAGTTCTTC. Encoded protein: CASSPNRERVRRNEQFF.

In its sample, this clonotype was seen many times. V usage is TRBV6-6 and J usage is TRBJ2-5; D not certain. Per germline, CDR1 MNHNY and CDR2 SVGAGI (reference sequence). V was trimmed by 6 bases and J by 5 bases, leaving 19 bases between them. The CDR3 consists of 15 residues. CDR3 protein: CASSYMPGQAETQYF. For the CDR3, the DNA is TGTGCCAGCAGCTACATGCCCGGGCAGGCGGAGACCCAGTACTTC.

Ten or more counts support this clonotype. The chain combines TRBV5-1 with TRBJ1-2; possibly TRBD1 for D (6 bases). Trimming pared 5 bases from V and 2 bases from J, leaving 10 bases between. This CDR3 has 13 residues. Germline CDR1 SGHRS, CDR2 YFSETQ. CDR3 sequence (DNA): TGCGCCAGCAGACTGGACAGAAACTATGGCTACACCTTC. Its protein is CASRLDRNYGYTF.

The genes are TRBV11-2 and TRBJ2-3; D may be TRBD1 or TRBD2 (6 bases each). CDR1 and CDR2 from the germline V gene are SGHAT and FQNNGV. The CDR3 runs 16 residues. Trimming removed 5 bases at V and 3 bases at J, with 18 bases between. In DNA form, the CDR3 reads TGTGCCAGCAGCCCCTCCCCAAGGGGGGTGACAGATACGCAGTATTTT. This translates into CASSPSPRGVTDTQYF.

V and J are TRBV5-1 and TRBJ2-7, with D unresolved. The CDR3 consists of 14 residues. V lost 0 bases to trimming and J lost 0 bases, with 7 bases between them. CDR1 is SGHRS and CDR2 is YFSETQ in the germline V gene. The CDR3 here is CASSLATNSYEQYF. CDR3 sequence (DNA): TGCGCCAGCAGCTTGGCTACCAACTCCTACGAGCAGTACTTC. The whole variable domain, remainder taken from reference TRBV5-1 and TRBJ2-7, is KAGVTQTPRYLIKTRGQQVTLSCSPISGHRSVSWYQQTPGQGLQFLFEYFSETQRNKGNFPGRFSGRQFSNSRSEMNVSTLELGDSALYLCASSLATNSYEQYFGPGTRLTVT.

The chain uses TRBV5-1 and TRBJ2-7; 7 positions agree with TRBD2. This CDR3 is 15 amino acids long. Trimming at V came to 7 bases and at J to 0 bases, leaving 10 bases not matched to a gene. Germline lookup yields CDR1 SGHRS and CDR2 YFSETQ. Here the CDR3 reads CASGPGAGSSYEQYF. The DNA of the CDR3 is TGCGCCAGCGGCCCGGGAGCGGGAAGCTCCTACGAGCAGTACTTC. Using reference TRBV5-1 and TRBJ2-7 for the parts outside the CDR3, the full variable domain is KAGVTQTPRYLIKTRGQQVTLSCSPISGHRSVSWYQQTPGQGLQFLFEYFSETQRNKGNFPGRFSGRQFSNSRSEMNVSTLELGDSALYLCASGPGAGSSYEQYFGPGTRLTVT.

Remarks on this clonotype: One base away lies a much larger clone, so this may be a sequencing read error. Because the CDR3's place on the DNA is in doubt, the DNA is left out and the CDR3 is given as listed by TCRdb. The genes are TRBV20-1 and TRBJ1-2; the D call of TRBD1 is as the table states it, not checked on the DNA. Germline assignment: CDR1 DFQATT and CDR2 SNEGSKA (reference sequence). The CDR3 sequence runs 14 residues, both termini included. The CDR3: CSAGYGTRQYGCTF.

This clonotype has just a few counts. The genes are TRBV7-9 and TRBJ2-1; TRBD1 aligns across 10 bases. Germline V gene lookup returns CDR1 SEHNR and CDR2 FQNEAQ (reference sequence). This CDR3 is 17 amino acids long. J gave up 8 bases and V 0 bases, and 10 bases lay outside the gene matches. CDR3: CASSLATGTGAGDEQFF. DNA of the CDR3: TGTGCCAGCAGCTTAGCCACCGGGACAGGGGCTGGCGATGAGCAGTTCTTC.

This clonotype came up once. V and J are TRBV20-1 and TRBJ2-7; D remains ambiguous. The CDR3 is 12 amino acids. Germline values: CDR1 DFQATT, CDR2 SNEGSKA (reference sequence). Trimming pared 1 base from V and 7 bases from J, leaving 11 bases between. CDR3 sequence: CSARGLNNEQYF. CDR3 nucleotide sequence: TGCAGTGCTAGAGGACTCAACAATGAGCAGTACTTC.

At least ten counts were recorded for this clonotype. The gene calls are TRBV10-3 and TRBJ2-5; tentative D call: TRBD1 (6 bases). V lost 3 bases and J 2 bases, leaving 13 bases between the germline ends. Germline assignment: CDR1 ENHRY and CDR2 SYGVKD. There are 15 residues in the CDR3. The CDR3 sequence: CAISDPRGYQETQYF. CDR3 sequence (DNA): TGTGCCATCAGTGATCCCAGGGGCTATCAAGAGACCCAGTACTTC.

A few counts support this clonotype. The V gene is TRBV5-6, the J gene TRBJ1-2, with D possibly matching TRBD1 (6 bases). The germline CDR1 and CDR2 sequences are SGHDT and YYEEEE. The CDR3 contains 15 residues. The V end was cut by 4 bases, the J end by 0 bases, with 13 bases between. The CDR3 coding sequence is TGTGCCAGCAGCCCGACAGGACCCACTAACTATGGCTACACCTTC. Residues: CASSPTGPTNYGYTF.

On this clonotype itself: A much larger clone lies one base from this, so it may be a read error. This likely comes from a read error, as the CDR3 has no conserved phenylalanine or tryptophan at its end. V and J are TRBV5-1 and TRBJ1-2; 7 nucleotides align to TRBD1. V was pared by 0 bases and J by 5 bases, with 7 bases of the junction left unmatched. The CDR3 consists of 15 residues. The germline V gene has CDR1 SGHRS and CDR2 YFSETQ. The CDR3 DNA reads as TGCGCCAGCAGCTTGGCGAACAGGGGAGAGTATGGCTACACCATC. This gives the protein CASSLANRGEYGYTI.

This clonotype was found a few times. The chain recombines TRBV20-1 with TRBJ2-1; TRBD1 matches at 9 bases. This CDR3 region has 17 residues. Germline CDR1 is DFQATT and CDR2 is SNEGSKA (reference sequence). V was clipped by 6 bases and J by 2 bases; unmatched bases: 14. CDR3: CSATPLGQGFPYNEQFF. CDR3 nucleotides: TGCAGTGCCACCCCTTTAGGACAGGGGTTCCCCTACAATGAGCAGTTCTTC.

CDR3 in DNA: TGTGCCAGCACAGTCTTAGGGACCCAGTACTTC. Translation: CASTVLGTQYF. The gene calls are TRBV2 and TRBJ2-7, with D unresolved. The end of the DNA aligns better with TRBJ2-5, so the J call may be wrong. Per germline, CDR1 SNHLY and CDR2 FYNNEI. The CDR3 runs to 11 residues.

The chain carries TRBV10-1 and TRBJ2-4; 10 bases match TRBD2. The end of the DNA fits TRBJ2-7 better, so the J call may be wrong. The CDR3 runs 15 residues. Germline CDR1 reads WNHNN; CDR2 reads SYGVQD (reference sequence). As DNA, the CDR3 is TGCGCCAGCAGTTTGGCTAGCGGGAGTCTCCACGAGCAGTACTTC. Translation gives CASSLASGSLHEQYF.

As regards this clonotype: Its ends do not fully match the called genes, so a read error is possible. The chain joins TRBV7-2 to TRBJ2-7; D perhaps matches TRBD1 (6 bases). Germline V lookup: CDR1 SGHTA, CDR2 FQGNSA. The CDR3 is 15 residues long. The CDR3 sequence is CASTLEPRGSYEQYF. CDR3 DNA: TGTGCCAGCACCCTAGAGCCCAGGGGTTCCTACGAACAGTACTTC.

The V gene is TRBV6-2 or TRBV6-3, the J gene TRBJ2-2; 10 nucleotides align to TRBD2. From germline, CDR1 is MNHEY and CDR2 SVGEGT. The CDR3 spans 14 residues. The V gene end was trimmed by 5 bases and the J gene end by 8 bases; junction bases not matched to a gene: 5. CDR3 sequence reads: CASSIGTSEGELFF. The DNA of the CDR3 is TGTGCCAGCAGTATCGGGACTAGCGAGGGGGAGCTGTTTTTT.

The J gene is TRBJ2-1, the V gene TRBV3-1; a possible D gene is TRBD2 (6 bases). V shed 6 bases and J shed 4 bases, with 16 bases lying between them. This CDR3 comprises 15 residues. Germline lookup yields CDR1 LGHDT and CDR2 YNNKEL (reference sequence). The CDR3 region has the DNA TGTGCCAGCAGTGCCCGACTAGGACCTTACAATGAGCAGTTCTTC. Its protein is CASSARLGPYNEQFF.

CDR3 coding DNA: TGCAGTGCTAGAGATCGGGGGGGCGGGAGCCCCTACGAGCAGTACTTC. Its translation is CSARDRGGGSPYEQYF. The chain combines TRBV20-1 with TRBJ2-7, with TRBD2 matching over 8 bases. The CDR3 length is 16 residues. Losses at the gene ends were 0 bases for V and 2 bases for J; bases not matched to a gene: 9. Germline V CDR1 and CDR2: DFQATT, SNEGSKA (reference sequence).

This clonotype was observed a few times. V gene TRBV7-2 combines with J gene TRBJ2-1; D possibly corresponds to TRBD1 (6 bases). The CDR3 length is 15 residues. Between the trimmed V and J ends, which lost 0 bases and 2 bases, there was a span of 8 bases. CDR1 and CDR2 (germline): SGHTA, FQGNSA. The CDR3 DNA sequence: TGTGCCAGCAGCTTAGCGGGGGCCGCCTACAATGAGCAGTTCTTC. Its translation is CASSLAGAAYNEQFF.

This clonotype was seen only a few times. CDR3 sequence (DNA): TGTGCCAGCAGCTTTAGCGGGAGTGGAAATGAGCAGTTCTTC. Residues: CASSFSGSGNEQFF. V is TRBV7-2 and J is TRBJ2-1; TRBD2 aligns across 9 bases. Germline values: CDR1 SGHTA, CDR2 FQGNSA. The CDR3 has 14 amino acids. After removal of 3 bases from V and 7 bases from J, the junction contained 4 bases not matched to a gene.

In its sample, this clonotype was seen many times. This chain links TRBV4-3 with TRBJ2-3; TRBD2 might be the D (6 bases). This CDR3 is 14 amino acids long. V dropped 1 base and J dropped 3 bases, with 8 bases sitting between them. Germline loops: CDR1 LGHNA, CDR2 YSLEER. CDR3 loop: CASSQAGVTDTQYF. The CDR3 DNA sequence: TGCGCCAGCAGCCAAGCGGGAGTGACAGATACGCAGTATTTT.